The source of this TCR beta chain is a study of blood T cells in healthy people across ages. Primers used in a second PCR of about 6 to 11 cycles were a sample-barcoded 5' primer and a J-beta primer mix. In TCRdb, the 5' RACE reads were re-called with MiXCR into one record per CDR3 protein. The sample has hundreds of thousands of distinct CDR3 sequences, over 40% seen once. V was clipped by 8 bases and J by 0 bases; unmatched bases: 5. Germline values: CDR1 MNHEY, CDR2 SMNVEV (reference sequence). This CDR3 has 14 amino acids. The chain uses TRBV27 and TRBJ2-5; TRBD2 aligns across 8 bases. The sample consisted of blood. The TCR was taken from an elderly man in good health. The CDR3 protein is CASSRGGNQETQYF. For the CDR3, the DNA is TGTGCCAGCTCCCGGGGGGGGAACCAAGAGACCCAGTACTTC.